A single sample is the source of the 21 T cell receptor beta chains below, sequenced in a study of technical replicates of blood from a few donors. This table comes from immunoSEQ multiplex PCR, and its TCRdb copy is limited to in-frame clones, with some not included. Of approximately 85,000 clones listed, 94% are singletons. Sample: T cells isolated from PBMCs. These receptors originate from a human donor in good health.

This chain connects TRBV19 to TRBJ1-6; 9 bases align to TRBD1. V lost 5 bases, J lost 8 bases, and 10 bases stayed unmatched. Germline V gene lookup returns CDR1 LNHDA and CDR2 SQIVND (reference sequence). The CDR3 runs to 16 residues. The CDR3 nucleotides read TGTGCCAGTAGTCTAAGGGACAGGGAGGGGGATTCACCCCTCCACTTT. Its translation: CASSLRDREGDSPLHF.

The rearrangement links TRBV5-1 to TRBJ2-1, with TRBD2 matching over 9 bases. The germline gives CDR1 SGHRS, CDR2 YFSETQ. Unmatched junction bases numbered 10, after V lost 4 bases and J lost 5 bases. The CDR3 length is 16 residues. CDR3 loop: CASSTVSSGANNEQFF. In DNA, the CDR3 is TGCGCCAGCAGCACCGTTTCTAGCGGGGCCAACAATGAGCAGTTCTTC.

J is TRBJ1-1 and V is TRBV5-4; D is uncertain. The CDR3 totals 16 residues. The germline gives CDR1 SGHNT, CDR2 YYREEE (reference sequence). Trimming cost V 5 bases and J 4 bases, with 21 bases left between them. This CDR3 is CASSFPLPGSGTEAFF. In DNA form, the CDR3 reads TGTGCCAGCAGTTTCCCCCTGCCAGGTTCCGGCACTGAAGCTTTCTTT.

This chain links TRBV10-1 with TRBJ2-7, with 7 bases aligning to TRBD1. CDR3 size: 13 residues. V lost 6 bases to trimming and J lost 6 bases; unmatched junction nucleotides: 8. Germline values: CDR1 WNHNN, CDR2 SYGVQD (reference sequence). For the CDR3, the DNA is TGCGCCAGCAGACAGGGGAACGAAGGCGAGCAGTACTTC. Residues: CASRQGNEGEQYF.

The chain uses TRBV4-2 and TRBJ1-2; TRBD1 aligns across 12 bases. The CDR3 contains 17 residues. From germline, CDR1 is LGHNA and CDR2 YNFKEQ. J lost 6 bases, V lost 5 bases, and 13 bases had no gene match. The CDR3 loop reads CASSSYGTGGGANGYTF. The CDR3 DNA reads TGTGCCAGCAGCTCTTACGGGACAGGGGGCGGCGCGAATGGCTACACCTTC.

The V gene is TRBV4-1, the J gene TRBJ1-3; the D gene is possibly TRBD1 (6 bases). Trimming removed 1 base from V and 0 bases from J, with 13 bases in between. Germline V lookup: CDR1 MGHRA, CDR2 YSYEKL. This CDR3 comprises 17 residues. This CDR3 reads CASSQVLRGSSGNTIYF. For the CDR3, the DNA is TGCGCCAGCAGCCAAGTTCTCAGGGGTTCCTCTGGAAACACCATATATTTT.

The J gene is TRBJ1-4, the V gene TRBV25-1; D is uncertain. The CDR3 extends over 13 amino acids. V was shortened by 6 bases and J by 8 bases, with 13 bases between the two germline ends. Germline V gene sequence: CDR1 MGHDK, CDR2 SYGVNS. CDR3 region: CASSREMEEKLFF. The CDR3 DNA reads as TGTGCCAGCAGCCGGGAAATGGAGGAAAAACTGTTTTTT.

The rearrangement links TRBV29-1 to TRBJ1-1, with 8 bases lining up with TRBD1. With 2 bases clipped from V and 10 bases from J, the junction kept 15 bases outside the gene matches. Germline CDR1 and CDR2: SQVTM and ANQGSEA. The CDR3 is 15 amino acids. The CDR3 sequence is CSVELLGTGGWGAFF. Written as DNA, the CDR3 is TGCAGCGTTGAACTCCTTGGGACAGGAGGGTGGGGAGCTTTCTTT.

This clone was seen only once. The CDR3: CASSLAGGVDYGYTF. CDR3 DNA: TGTGCCAGCAGCTTAGCAGGAGGGGTCGACTATGGCTACACCTTC. The chain couples TRBV7-2 to TRBJ1-2; tentatively, D is TRBD1 (5 bases). Trimming cost V 0 bases and J 3 bases, with 11 bases left between them. This CDR3 is built from 15 residues. Germline values: CDR1 SGHTA, CDR2 FQGNSA.

The rearrangement joins TRBV4-1 to TRBJ2-3; 7 nucleotides match TRBD2. CDR1 is MGHRA and CDR2 is YSYEKL in the germline V gene. This CDR3 spans 13 amino acids. V was pared by 6 bases and J by 5 bases, with 5 bases of the junction left unmatched. The CDR3 nucleotides are TGCGCCAGCAGATTGCGGGAGAAAGATACGCAGTATTTT. As protein: CASRLREKDTQYF.

As concerns this clone: One end of the junction varies from germline; a read error may be responsible. The J gene is TRBJ1-4, the V gene TRBV19; D unclear. The length of the CDR3 is 15 residues. Per the germline V gene, CDR1 is LNHDA and CDR2 is SQIVND (reference sequence). CDR3 sequence: CASSSRAGIYEKLFF. DNA for the CDR3: TGTGCCAGTAGTTCCCGGGCCGGGATCTATGAGAAACTGTTTTTT.

The V gene is TRBV9, the J gene TRBJ1-4, with D uncertain. V was trimmed by 3 bases and J by 0 bases, leaving 21 bases between them. CDR1 is SGDLS, CDR2 YYNGEE, per germline. CDR3 size: 19 residues. CDR3 sequence: CASSDGYWQAPSTNEKLFF. The CDR3 DNA reads as TGTGCCAGCAGCGATGGGTATTGGCAGGCTCCGTCAACTAATGAAAAACTGTTTTTT.

The V call is TRBV5-1, the J call TRBJ2-1; 8 bases match TRBD2. The length of the CDR3 is 16 residues. Germline V gene lookup returns CDR1 SGHRS and CDR2 YFSETQ. After removal of 1 base from V and 8 bases from J, the junction contained 11 bases not matched to a gene. The CDR3 DNA reads TGCGCCAGCAGCTTGTCCCCCAGCGGGAGTTTCGATGAGCAGTTCTTC. It is translated as CASSLSPSGSFDEQFF.

The CDR3 is CASSFGPGQDNQPQHF. The CDR3 region has the DNA TGTGCCAGCAGCTTTGGCCCGGGACAGGACAATCAGCCCCAGCATTTT. V usage is TRBV5-6 and J usage is TRBJ1-5; 8 nucleotides match TRBD1. The V segment lost 2 bases and the J segment 3 bases; nucleotides outside the gene matches: 7. Looked up from germline, CDR1 is SGHDT and CDR2 is YYEEEE. The CDR3 totals 16 residues.

The V gene is TRBV1, the J gene TRBJ2-5; TRBD2, as called in the table, went unchecked against the DNA. TRBV1 is classified as a pseudogene. The length of the CDR3 is 16 residues. The CDR3 nucleotides are TGCACCAGCAGCCAAGAGGGACGGGAGGGCCAAGAGACCCAGTACTTC. It codes for CTSSQEGREGQETQYF.

The CDR3 reads CASSFQVAGYTF. The CDR3 coding sequence is TGTGCCAGCAGCTTTCAGGTAGCGGGCTACACCTTC. The chain carries TRBV5-6 and TRBJ1-2; no reliable D call. The germline CDR1 and CDR2 sequences are SGHDT and YYEEEE. Deletions cut 2 bases from V and 8 bases from J, with 10 bases between. The CDR3 length is 12 residues.

The chain carries TRBV5-4 and TRBJ1-1; 9 nucleotides match TRBD1. This CDR3 has 13 residues. The junction had 3 bases not matched to a gene; V was cut back by 0 bases and J by 9 bases. Germline values: CDR1 SGHNT, CDR2 YYREEE (reference sequence). CDR3 sequence (DNA): TGTGCCAGCAGCTTGGGGGGGACAGGGAAAGCTTTCTTT. As protein: CASSLGGTGKAFF.

The rearrangement uses TRBV6-5 and TRBJ2-1, with 7 bases aligning to TRBD2. The ends lost 10 bases at V and 11 bases at J; junction bases unmatched: 5. The CDR3 is made up of 10 amino acids. Germline-derived CDR1 and CDR2 are MNHEY and SVGAGI. The DNA for the CDR3 is TGTGCCAACTGGAGCGGGAAGCAGTTCTTC. Protein product: CANWSGKQFF.

The chain joins TRBV11-3 to TRBJ2-1, with TRBD2 matching 8 bases. The CDR3 is 15 residues long. Germline trimming cut 5 bases from V and 5 bases from J; bases unmatched to any gene: 8. Germline values: CDR1 SGHNT, CDR2 YENEEA. CDR3 residues: CASSPWTSTHNEQFF. The DNA for the CDR3 is TGTGCCAGCAGCCCTTGGACTAGCACGCACAATGAGCAGTTCTTC.

This chain uses TRBV29-1 with TRBJ1-1; TRBD1 might be the D (5 bases). The length of the CDR3 is 13 residues. CDR1 and CDR2 (germline): SQVTM, ANQGSEA. The V and J ends lost 5 bases and 10 bases respectively, with 20 bases between them. The CDR3 loop reads CSVFPRGVPRAFF. The CDR3 bases are TGCAGCGTTTTCCCTCGGGGGGTCCCAAGAGCTTTCTTT.

The gene calls are TRBV7-2 and TRBJ2-7; 7 positions agree with TRBD1. This CDR3 has 14 amino acids. Germline values: CDR1 SGHTA, CDR2 FQGNSA. With 5 bases clipped from V and 0 bases from J, the junction kept 4 bases outside the gene matches. The CDR3 protein is CASSPDRVSYEQYF. Here the CDR3 DNA reads TGTGCCAGCAGCCCCGACAGGGTCTCCTACGAGCAGTACTTC.